Below, one T cell receptor beta chain is given with its context. The data belong to a study of CD8 T cells in Susac syndrome. The authors reverse transcribed roughly 0.5 to 1 ug RNA with random hexamers. TCRdb ran MiXCR on the immunoSEQ multiplex PCR reads and lists one entry per CDR3 protein. This table holds 210,000 or so distinct CDR3 sequences, 94% found once. The source is a human donor with Susac syndrome. The source material was CD4+ T cells from PBMCs.

This CDR3 is CASSPRQNTGELFF. The CDR3 DNA reads TGTGCCAGCAGTCCCCGACAGAACACCGGGGAGCTGTTTTTT. The V and J genes are TRBV6-5 and TRBJ2-2, with unresolved D. CDR3 length: 14 amino acids. Germline V CDR1 and CDR2: MNHEY, SVGAGI. V lost 5 bases and J lost 1, with 8 bases in between.